The 21 T cell receptor beta chains below come from one sample, sequenced in a study of blood T cell repertoires in COVID-19 (TCRdb year 2020). Library preparation used the immunoSEQ multiplex PCR assay. The table comes from immuneACCESS by way of TCRdb, which keeps in-frame sequences with V and J called. Part of the clones is missing from these tables; in studies checked, under half for an unresolved V gene and the rest for unknown reasons. Present in this sample are 400,000 to 550,000 clones, around 89% of which were seen just once. Roughly 4% of the sample belongs to the ten largest clones. Source material: peripheral blood. Receptors originate from a woman under 40 with acute or convalescent COVID-19.

The chain joins TRBV24-1 to TRBJ2-3; 8 bases align to TRBD1. Per the germline V gene, CDR1 is KGHDR and CDR2 is SFDVKD. The V gene end was trimmed by 3 bases and the J gene end by 3 bases; junction bases not matched to a gene: 7. CDR3 length: 16 amino acids. This CDR3 reads CATSDAGTGWTDTQYF. The DNA for the CDR3 is TGTGCCACCAGTGATGCCGGGACAGGCTGGACAGATACGCAGTATTTT.

This clone was counted a single time. The germline gene is not matched at one end of the junction; a read error may be the cause. The rearrangement joins TRBV9 to TRBJ1-4; 7 bases agree with TRBD1. Germline V gives CDR1 SGDLS, CDR2 YYNGEE. The CDR3 contains 17 residues. This CDR3 reads CANSVGPGQTTNEKLFF. Here the CDR3 DNA reads TGTGCCAACAGCGTAGGTCCGGGACAGACAACTAATGAAAAACTGTTTTTT.

In this sample, this clone turned up a few times. The CDR3 bases are TGTGCCAGCAGTCGCGCTCCACAGGGCAGTCTGAACACTGAAGCTTTCTTT. Translating it yields CASSRAPQGSLNTEAFF. The V call is TRBV6-2 or TRBV6-3, the J call TRBJ1-1; possibly TRBD1 for D (6 bases). The CDR3 sequence is 17 residues long. V was pared by 5 bases and J by 0 bases, with 19 bases between. The germline V gene has CDR1 MNHEY and CDR2 SVGEGT.

The chain employs TRBV7-9 and TRBJ1-2; D not resolved. This CDR3 contains 15 residues. V lost 5 bases and J lost 1, with 14 bases in between. Per the germline V gene, CDR1 is SEHNR and CDR2 is FQNEAQ (reference sequence). CDR3 in DNA: TGTGCCAGCAGCCGCACGACGGGAAGTAACTATGGCTACACCTTC. Protein: CASSRTTGSNYGYTF.

The CDR3 DNA is TGTGCCAGCAGCGTAGATAGCGGGGTTAGCACAGATACGCAGTATTTT. This encodes CASSVDSGVSTDTQYF. The rearrangement joins TRBV9 to TRBJ2-3; TRBD2 matches at 8 bases. Germline V gene lookup returns CDR1 SGDLS and CDR2 YYNGEE. This CDR3 region has 16 residues. Losses at the gene ends were 0 bases for V and 0 bases for J; bases not matched to a gene: 3.

This chain's CDR3 is CATSDFNRQGGELFF. In DNA, the CDR3 is TGTGCCACCAGTGATTTTAACAGGCAGGGCGGGGAGCTGTTTTTT. The chain employs TRBV24-1 and TRBJ2-2; maybe TRBD1 (5 bases). Germline CDR1 reads KGHDR; CDR2 reads SFDVKD. The CDR3 extends over 15 amino acids. V dropped 1 base and J dropped 7 bases, with 12 bases sitting between them.

This clone has just a few counts. This rearrangement joins TRBV12-5 to TRBJ1-1; the D gene is possibly TRBD1 (5 bases). The V gene's germline CDR1 is LGHNT and CDR2 FRNRAP. The length of the CDR3 is 13 residues. V was pared by 3 bases and J by 9 bases, with 14 bases between. The CDR3 coding sequence is TGTGCTAGTGGTTTAACTTCCGGGGGTAAAGCTTTCTTT. This gives the protein CASGLTSGGKAFF.

The V call is TRBV5-1, the J call TRBJ2-1; 10 positions match TRBD2. The CDR3 runs to 16 residues. J lost 9 bases, V lost 3 bases, and 12 bases had no gene match. CDR1 SGHRS and CDR2 YFSETQ come from the germline V gene. CDR3 nucleotides: TGCGCCAGCAGCTGGGATCTAGCGGGGGAATCGGGTGAGCAGTTCTTC. Translated: CASSWDLAGESGEQFF.

This clone was seen once. The V call is TRBV12-3 or TRBV12-4, the J call TRBJ1-1; D is possibly TRBD1 (5 bases). V lost 3 bases to trimming and J lost 4 bases, with 9 bases between them. The CDR3 spans 13 residues. CDR3 protein: CASSLGGSTEAFF. CDR3 in DNA: TGTGCCAGCAGTTTGGGGGGAAGCACTGAAGCTTTCTTT.

This chain uses TRBV19 with TRBJ1-5, with D possibly matching TRBD1 (6 bases). The length of the CDR3 is 14 residues. Germline V gives CDR1 LNHDA, CDR2 SQIVND (reference sequence). Trimming removed 5 bases from V and 5 bases from J, with 13 bases in between. The CDR3 reads CASSPNRVDQPQHF. For the CDR3, the DNA is TGTGCCAGTAGTCCAAACAGGGTGGATCAGCCCCAGCATTTT.

The CDR3 bases are TGTGCCAGCGGCGGGGGCGCTGGTGAGGCTTTCTTT. Encoded protein: CASGGGAGEAFF. This chain links TRBV28 with TRBJ1-1; weak D call: TRBD1 (6 bases). This CDR3 spans 12 amino acids. V was clipped by 8 bases and J by 11 bases, with 18 bases between them. Germline CDR1 reads MDHEN; CDR2 reads SYDVKM.

V and J are TRBV7-3 and TRBJ2-1, with 9 nucleotides matching TRBD2. Germline trimming cut 3 bases from V and 4 bases from J; bases unmatched to any gene: 4. Looked up from germline, CDR1 is SGHTA and CDR2 is FQGTGA. The CDR3 has 15 residues. This chain's CDR3 is CASSFSLAGYNEQFF. The CDR3 nucleotides read TGTGCCAGCAGCTTTAGCCTAGCGGGGTACAATGAGCAGTTCTTC. Full variable domain (rest looked up from reference TRBV7-3 and TRBJ2-1): GAGVSQTPSNKVTEKGKYVELRCDPISGHTALYWYRQSLGQGPEFLIYFQGTGAADDSGLPNDRFFAVRPEGSVSTLKIQRTERGDSAVYLCASSFSLAGYNEQFFGPGTRLTVL.

In its sample, this clone was seen once. This sequence joins TRBV7-9 and TRBJ1-1; D possibly corresponds to TRBD1 (5 bases). Trimming pared 5 bases from V and 5 bases from J, leaving 18 bases between. Germline CDR1 reads SEHNR; CDR2 reads FQNEAQ (reference sequence). There are 15 residues in the CDR3. CDR3 region: CASSPPHAGGTEAFF. The CDR3 nucleotides read TGTGCCAGCAGCCCACCTCACGCGGGGGGGACTGAAGCTTTCTTT.

The chain is built from TRBV18 and TRBJ1-4, with a possible D match to TRBD1 (5 bases). The germline CDR1 and CDR2 sequences are KGHSH and LQKENI. With 3 bases removed from V and 8 bases from J, the gap between germline ends came to 16 bases. This CDR3 spans 15 amino acids. CDR3 DNA sequence: TGTGCCAGCTCACCCAGACAGCTGGTAGAAGAAAAACTGTTTTTT. Translation gives CASSPRQLVEEKLFF.

The rearrangement joins TRBV11-2 to TRBJ2-5; 8 bases are shared with TRBD1. Germline assignment: CDR1 SGHAT and CDR2 FQNNGV. The junction had 7 bases not matched to a gene; V was cut back by 6 bases and J by 4 bases. The CDR3 runs 14 residues. The CDR3 DNA follows: TGTGCCAGCAGTCGGACAGGGATCGGAGAGACCCAGTACTTC. Translation gives CASSRTGIGETQYF. The full variable domain, completed using reference TRBV11-2 and TRBJ2-5, is EAGVAQSPRYKIIEKRQSVAFWCNPISGHATLYWYQQILGQGPKLLIQFQNNGVVDDSQLPKDRFSAERLKGVDSTLKIQPAKLEDSAVYLCASSRTGIGETQYFGPGTRLLVL.

This clone has a single count. The chain combines TRBV6-1 with TRBJ1-2; 8 nucleotides match TRBD1. The CDR3 consists of 16 residues. The trim removed 3 bases at V and 5 bases at J, leaving 11 bases unmatched. The germline gives CDR1 MNHNS, CDR2 SASEGT. CDR3 region: CASSEETGTGFYGYTF. The DNA of the CDR3 is TGTGCCAGCAGTGAGGAGACCGGGACAGGTTTTTATGGCTACACCTTC.

The chain employs TRBV5-1 and TRBJ2-2; weak D call: TRBD2 (5 bases). Germline assignment: CDR1 SGHRS and CDR2 YFSETQ. CDR3 length: 13 amino acids. V lost 1 base, J lost 6 bases, and 7 bases lay in between. The CDR3 loop is CASSLTGAGELFF. The CDR3 DNA sequence: TGCGCCAGCAGCTTGACCGGGGCCGGGGAGCTGTTTTTT.

This clone was recorded at least ten times. The chain uses TRBV3-1 (or the pseudogene TRBV3-2) and TRBJ1-6, with a tentative D call TRBD1 (6 bases). The germline V gene has CDR1 LGHDT and CDR2 YNNKEL (reference sequence). The CDR3 is 12 amino acids. The V gene lost 5 bases and the J gene lost 11 bases, with 10 bases spanning the gap. DNA for the CDR3: TGTGCCAGCAGCAAACAGGGTCCACCCCTCCACTTT. Translating gives CASSKQGPPLHF.

The chain joins TRBV7-4 to TRBJ1-2; TRBD1 is a possible D gene (5 bases). Germline V CDR1 and CDR2: SGHVT, SQSDAQ. Trimming cost V 0 bases and J 7 bases, with 12 bases left between them. The CDR3 is made up of 14 amino acids. CDR3 residues: CASSLAGEGSGYTF. Here the CDR3 DNA reads TGTGCCAGCAGCTTAGCGGGGGAGGGGTCTGGCTACACCTTC. Using reference TRBV7-4 and TRBJ1-2 for the parts outside the CDR3, the full variable domain is GAGVSQSPRYKVAKRGRDVALRCDSISGHVTLYWYRQTLGQGSEVLTYSQSDAQRDKSGRPSGRFSAERPERSVSTLKIQRTEQGDSAVYLCASSLAGEGSGYTFGSGTRLTVV.

The chain combines TRBV20-1 with TRBJ1-2; 7 bases are shared with TRBD1. The CDR3 is made up of 11 amino acids. The germline CDR1 and CDR2 sequences are DFQATT and SNEGSKA (reference sequence). The V segment lost 6 bases and the J segment 6 bases; nucleotides outside the gene matches: 4. The CDR3 sequence is CSAGTAHGYTF. CDR3 in DNA: TGCAGTGCCGGGACAGCGCATGGCTACACCTTC.

The chain is built from TRBV11-1 and TRBJ2-4; possibly TRBD2 for D (6 bases). The germline V gene has CDR1 SGHAT and CDR2 FQDESV (reference sequence). The V gene lost 5 bases and the J gene lost 1 base, with 12 bases spanning the gap. This CDR3 region has 15 residues. CDR3 in amino acids: CASSTLSGAKNIQYF. In DNA form, the CDR3 reads TGTGCCAGCAGCACCCTCAGCGGGGCCAAAAACATTCAGTACTTC. Variable domain in full (rest from reference TRBV11-1 and TRBJ2-4): EAEVAQSPRYKITEKSQAVAFWCDPISGHATLYWYRQILGQGPELLVQFQDESVVDDSQLPKDRFSAERLKGVDSTLKIQPAELGDSAMYLCASSTLSGAKNIQYFGAGTRLSVL.